This T cell receptor beta chain was observed in a study of blood T cell repertoires in COVID-19. Turning to the study itself: Nucleic acid was either cDNA or gDNA, and it came from T cells, B-cell-depleted T cells, or PBMCs.

V shed 4 bases and J shed 0 bases, with 4 bases lying between them. The CDR3 is made up of 12 amino acids. Germline lookup yields CDR1 GTSNPN and CDR2 SVGIG (reference sequence). Only one count was recorded for this clone. The authors' processing: Estimation of nucleated cell counts relied on the amplification of reference gene primers. TCRdb's copy holds only in-frame clones and misses some; the assay was immunoSEQ multiplex PCR. The DNA gave D and trimming, while V, J and clone size come from that table. The table has fewer than 500,000 clones, around 87% seen once. The sample comprised PBMCs or T cells enriched from blood (not recorded which). The rearrangement uses TRBV30 and TRBJ1-3; D uncertain. The receptor's source is a man aged 25-40 years who had recovered from COVID-19. The CDR3 is CAWTGSGNTIYF. As DNA, the CDR3 is TGTGCCTGGACAGGCTCTGGAAACACCATATATTTT.